Each of the 22 T cell receptor beta chains below was sequenced from the same sample in a study of T-cell reconstitution after alpha-beta-depleted transplantation in children. The TCRbeta library incorporated unique molecular identifiers. MiXCR, run by TCRdb on the PCR reads, gives a single entry per CDR3 protein. The profile shows hundreds of thousands of distinct CDR3 sequences, around 13% of them singletons. The sample was PBMCs, mostly from graft donor cells, taken 360 days after TCRalphabeta/CD19-depleted stem cell transplant. These receptors were obtained from a male patient between 5 and 17 years old who had a stem cell transplant for acute myeloid leukemia, so the T cells may come from the graft donor.

This sequence joins TRBV4-3 and TRBJ2-1, with a possible D match to TRBD1 (5 bases). The germline V gene has CDR1 LGHNA and CDR2 YSLEER. The CDR3 is 15 residues long. V was clipped by 1 base and J by 2 bases, with 9 bases between them. The CDR3: CASSQAGWAYNEQFF. DNA of the CDR3: TGCGCCAGCAGCCAAGCAGGGTGGGCCTACAATGAGCAGTTCTTC.

In this sample, this clonotype turned up a few times. The rearrangement links TRBV4-2 to TRBJ1-1; D not resolved. V shed 7 bases and J shed 1 base, with 13 bases lying between them. CDR3 length equals 14 residues. Germline loops: CDR1 LGHNA, CDR2 YNFKEQ. CDR3 sequence: CASTVLSTNTEAFF. The DNA for the CDR3 is TGTGCCAGCACCGTTCTCAGCACGAACACTGAAGCTTTCTTT.

This clonotype was observed a few times. The chain couples TRBV9 to TRBJ1-5; D is unclear. The germline V gene encodes CDR1 SGDLS and CDR2 YYNGEE. The V and J ends lost 0 bases and 9 bases respectively, with 13 bases between them. CDR3 length: 14 residues. The CDR3, as DNA: TGTGCCAGCAGCGTAGAGAGCCAACCCTGGCCCCAGCATTTT. Protein: CASSVESQPWPQHF.

In this sample, this clonotype turned up a few times. This sequence joins TRBV5-1 and TRBJ2-1; the D gene is possibly TRBD1 (5 bases). The ends were cut back, 0 bases at V and 6 bases at J, with 13 bases in the middle. The CDR3 length is 15 residues. The germline gives CDR1 SGHRS, CDR2 YFSETQ. CDR3 nucleotide sequence: TGCGCCAGCAGCTTGGCCGTGGGTGGGGCCAATGAGCAGTTCTTC. This translates into CASSLAVGGANEQFF.

This clonotype showed up just a few times. The chain carries TRBV12-3 or TRBV12-4 and TRBJ2-7; D remains unclear. Trimming removed 5 bases from V and 3 bases from J, with 8 bases in between. This CDR3 is 12 amino acids long. The CDR3 is CASSQPDYEQYF. CDR3 nucleotides: TGTGCCAGCAGTCAGCCGGACTACGAGCAGTACTTC.

The J gene is TRBJ2-7, the V gene TRBV5-1; TRBD1 agrees at 8 bases. The CDR3 is 16 residues long. V shed 0 bases, J shed 0 bases, and the junction held 5 bases outside the gene matches. The germline V gene has CDR1 SGHRS and CDR2 YFSETQ. The CDR3 sequence: CASSLVTGAFSYEQYF. In DNA, the CDR3 is TGCGCCAGCAGCTTGGTGACAGGGGCCTTCTCCTACGAGCAGTACTTC.

This clonotype was recorded many times. The chain is built from TRBV29-1 and TRBJ2-2, with 9 positions matching TRBD2. J lost 1 base, V lost 7 bases, and 16 bases had no gene match. Per germline, CDR1 SQVTM and CDR2 ANQGSEA. The CDR3 covers 18 residues. The CDR3 DNA reads as TGCAGCGCCGGACCATCTTATAGCGGGAGAGGGAACACCGGGGAGCTGTTTTTT. Translating gives CSAGPSYSGRGNTGELFF.

The chain is built from TRBV28 and TRBJ1-6; D gene ambiguous. Germline assignment: CDR1 MDHEN and CDR2 SYDVKM. This CDR3 spans 14 amino acids. Trimming cost V 8 bases and J 0 bases, with 8 bases left between them. DNA of the CDR3: TGTGCCAGCCACGGTAGCTCCTATAATTCACCCCTCCACTTT. Translation: CASHGSSYNSPLHF. Drawing the rest from reference TRBV28 and TRBJ1-6, the complete variable domain is DVKVTQSSRYLVKRTGEKVFLECVQDMDHENMFWYRQDPGLGLRLIYFSYDVKMKEKGDIPEGYSVSREKKERFSLILESASTNQTSMYLCASHGSSYNSPLHFGNGTRLTVT.

This clonotype occurred many times. Here the CDR3 reads CASSSYLTYEQYF. As DNA, the CDR3 is TGTGCCAGCAGTTCCTACCTGACCTACGAGCAGTACTTC. The genes are TRBV12-3 or TRBV12-4 and TRBJ2-7; the D is unclear. The CDR3 has 13 amino acids. V was shortened by 4 bases and J by 2 bases, with 9 bases between the two germline ends.

This clonotype occurred many times. V is TRBV6-1 and J is TRBJ1-1; 8 nucleotides line up with TRBD1. Trimming cost V 5 bases and J 3 bases; bases outside gene matches: 5. CDR1 is MNHNS, CDR2 SASEGT, per germline. The length of the CDR3 is 14 residues. This CDR3 is CASSRRQGYTEAFF. The DNA for the CDR3 is TGTGCCAGCAGTCGAAGACAGGGGTACACTGAAGCTTTCTTT.

The chain combines TRBV20-1 with TRBJ2-3; 10 bases line up with TRBD2. Germline CDR1 and CDR2: DFQATT and SNEGSKA (reference sequence). CDR3 size: 19 residues. V lost 1 base, J lost 6 bases, and 19 bases stayed unmatched. The CDR3 coding sequence is TGCAGTGCTAGAGTTTGGGCTAGCGGGAGTTTAAGGGGTCGGGATACGCAGTATTTT. It codes for CSARVWASGSLRGRDTQYF.

This clonotype was picked up a small number of times. This chain joins TRBV20-1 and TRBJ2-1, with unresolved D. Germline V lookup: CDR1 DFQATT, CDR2 SNEGSKA (reference sequence). The CDR3 sequence is 15 residues long. V dropped 2 bases and J dropped 2 bases, with 13 bases sitting between them. CDR3 residues: CSARRGSEAYNEQFF. In nucleotides, the CDR3 is TGCAGTGCTAGACGAGGCAGTGAAGCCTACAATGAGCAGTTCTTC.

In this sample, this clonotype turned up once. J is TRBJ2-3 and V is TRBV6-2 or TRBV6-3; TRBD2 matches 8 bases. CDR1 and CDR2 (germline): MNHEY, SVGEGT. V dropped 7 bases and J dropped 0; count of bases not matched to a gene: 12. The CDR3 contains 17 residues. The CDR3 nucleotides read TGTGCCAGCAATAGAGGAAGTAGCGGGGCGAGCACAGATACGCAGTATTTT. Encoded protein: CASNRGSSGASTDTQYF.

This clonotype was seen a handful of times. The chain recombines TRBV12-3 or TRBV12-4 with TRBJ2-7; 11 bases fit TRBD2. The CDR3 contains 15 residues. Losses at the gene ends were 6 bases for V and 0 bases for J; bases not matched to a gene: 4. The CDR3 DNA reads as TGTGCCAGCAGCTTACTAGCGGGAGCCTCCTACGAGCAGTACTTC. Its translation: CASSLLAGASYEQYF.

A note on this clonotype: At one of its ends the junction is not consistent with the germline gene, which may arise from a read error. CDR3 in amino acids: CARSPGLGGNEQYF. The CDR3 region has the DNA TGTGCCAGGAGCCCCGGGCTTGGGGGGAACGAGCAGTACTTC. The V call is TRBV4-2, the J call TRBJ2-7; D is possibly TRBD2 (6 bases). This CDR3 has 14 residues. The V gene's germline CDR1 is LGHNA and CDR2 YNFKEQ.

In its sample, this clonotype was seen many times. This chain links TRBV20-1 with TRBJ2-5, with D perhaps matching TRBD1 (6 bases). The germline CDR1 and CDR2 sequences are DFQATT and SNEGSKA (reference sequence). The V end lost 5 bases, the J end lost 0 bases, and 13 bases lay between the germline ends. The CDR3 sequence is 14 residues long. CDR3 region: CSAHPGAYQETQYF. The CDR3 DNA follows: TGCAGTGCTCACCCAGGGGCCTACCAAGAGACCCAGTACTTC.

This clonotype was observed at least ten times. V usage is TRBV28 and J usage is TRBJ1-5, with D possibly being TRBD1 (5 bases). V was pared by 4 bases and J by 2 bases, with 9 bases between. CDR3 length: 14 amino acids. Germline CDR1 is MDHEN and CDR2 is SYDVKM. CDR3 sequence: CASSSAGGNQPQHF. CDR3 nucleotides: TGTGCCAGCAGTTCCGCGGGGGGCAATCAGCCCCAGCATTTT.

There are many counts of this clonotype. The V call is TRBV27, the J call TRBJ2-3, with 7 bases that match TRBD2. V was pared by 3 bases and J by 0 bases, with 3 bases of the junction left unmatched. From germline, CDR1 is MNHEY and CDR2 SMNVEV (reference sequence). The CDR3 loop spans 15 amino acids. CDR3 bases: TGTGCCAGCAGTTTCGGAGCGGGGAGCACAGATACGCAGTATTTT. Residues: CASSFGAGSTDTQYF.

The table lists this clonotype with a few counts. V usage is TRBV2 and J usage is TRBJ2-6; D is unresolved. Trimming removed 2 bases from V and 1 base from J, with 3 bases in between. The germline V gene encodes CDR1 SNHLY and CDR2 FYNNEI. The CDR3 sequence is 14 residues long. The CDR3 bases are TGTGCCAGCAGTGAACGTTCTGGGGCCAACGTCCTGACTTTC. It specifies CASSERSGANVLTF.

The chain combines TRBV6-5 with TRBJ2-1; D ambiguous. From germline, CDR1 is MNHEY and CDR2 SVGAGI. V was clipped by 1 base and J by 9 bases, with 16 bases between them. This CDR3 region has 15 residues. CDR3 protein: CASSYLPVVFGEQFF. The CDR3 DNA reads TGTGCCAGCAGTTACTTACCGGTTGTCTTCGGTGAGCAGTTCTTC.

This chain uses TRBV28 with TRBJ2-5; 10 bases are a match to TRBD1. Germline CDR1 is MDHEN and CDR2 is SYDVKM. V shed 6 bases and J 2 bases; nucleotides not matched to a gene: 6. The CDR3 is 15 residues long. CDR3 sequence: CASRRPGQGQETQYF. In DNA, the CDR3 is TGTGCCAGCAGGCGTCCGGGACAGGGGCAAGAGACCCAGTACTTC.

This clonotype turned up a few times. The chain joins TRBV15 to TRBJ1-1; 12 positions match TRBD1. Germline V CDR1 and CDR2: LNHNV, YYDKDF (reference sequence). The J segment lost 1 base and the V segment lost 5 bases, leaving 17 bases of the junction unmatched. This CDR3 is 20 amino acids long. CDR3 DNA: TGTGCCACCAGCGCCTCCGGATCCGGGACAGGGGGCTTTTGGAACACTGAAGCTTTCTTT. Protein product: CATSASGSGTGGFWNTEAFF.